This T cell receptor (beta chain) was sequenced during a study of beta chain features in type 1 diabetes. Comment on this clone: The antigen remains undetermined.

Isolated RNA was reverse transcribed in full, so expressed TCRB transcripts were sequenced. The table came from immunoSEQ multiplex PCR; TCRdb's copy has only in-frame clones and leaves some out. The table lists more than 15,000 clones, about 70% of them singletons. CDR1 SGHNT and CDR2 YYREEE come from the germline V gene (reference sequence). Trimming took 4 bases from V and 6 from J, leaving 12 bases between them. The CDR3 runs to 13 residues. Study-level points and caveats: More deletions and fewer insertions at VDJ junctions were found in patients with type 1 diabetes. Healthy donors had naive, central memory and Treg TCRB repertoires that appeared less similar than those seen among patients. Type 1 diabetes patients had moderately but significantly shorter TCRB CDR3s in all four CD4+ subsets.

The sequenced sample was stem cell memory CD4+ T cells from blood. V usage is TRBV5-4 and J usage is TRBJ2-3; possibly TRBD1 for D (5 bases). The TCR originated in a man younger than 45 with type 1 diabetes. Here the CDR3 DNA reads TGTGCCAGCAGCCCGGACCGACAGGATACGCAGTATTTT. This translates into CASSPDRQDTQYF.